Below, 10 T cell receptor beta chains from the same sample are listed, as sequenced in a study of cytomegalovirus exposure and HLA in healthy donors. PCR amplification relied on 60 Vbeta primers (plus 13 Jbeta primers). Data came from immunoSEQ multiplex PCR; TCRdb stores just in-frame clones and leaves some out. The sample records 110,000 to 150,000 clones, about two thirds being singletons. The sequenced sample consisted of PBMCs. Receptor source: a man aged 60 to 69 in good health and CMV-seronegative.

V gene TRBV11-2 combines with J gene TRBJ1-1; 7 bases map to TRBD1. Looked up from germline, CDR1 is SGHAT and CDR2 is FQNNGV. The CDR3 sequence is 16 residues long. Trimming cost V 5 bases and J 5 bases; bases outside gene matches: 14. DNA for the CDR3: TGTGCCAGCAGCCCAGTCCCAGGGGGAGGATATACTGAAGCTTTCTTT. Protein sequence: CASSPVPGGGYTEAFF.

This clone was detected a few times. The gene calls are TRBV5-6 and TRBJ2-2; 9 nucleotides line up with TRBD2. The germline V gene encodes CDR1 SGHDT and CDR2 YYEEEE. J lost 7 bases, V lost 4 bases, and 14 bases had no gene match. The CDR3 is made up of 17 amino acids. The CDR3 nucleotides read TGTGCCAGCAGCCGGGCCGGGCTAGCGGGAACGAACGGGGAGCTGTTTTTT. This gives the protein CASSRAGLAGTNGELFF.

This clone was counted only a few times. The chain employs TRBV7-9 and TRBJ1-2; tentatively, D is TRBD1 (6 bases). Trimming left V 5 bases short and J 4 bases short, with 14 bases between. There are 14 residues in the CDR3. Germline V gene lookup returns CDR1 SEHNR and CDR2 FQNEAQ (reference sequence). The CDR3 is CASSPGEQGYGYTF. As DNA, the CDR3 is TGTGCCAGCAGCCCAGGGGAACAGGGCTATGGCTACACCTTC.

The chain links TRBV29-1 to TRBJ1-3; D gene ambiguous. The V end was cut by 2 bases, the J end by 3 bases, with 11 bases between. The CDR3 runs to 14 residues. The germline gives CDR1 SQVTM, CDR2 ANQGSEA. The CDR3 loop reads CSVERSGVGNTIYF. CDR3 bases: TGCAGCGTTGAAAGGTCCGGGGTTGGAAACACCATATATTTT.

This clone has only a few counts. This chain uses TRBV6-1 with TRBJ1-4, with 7 bases identical to TRBD1. Germline V gives CDR1 MNHNS, CDR2 SASEGT. CDR3 length: 15 amino acids. V shed 3 bases, J shed 5 bases, and the junction held 6 bases outside the gene matches. CDR3 coding DNA: TGTGCCAGCAGTGAGGAGACAGGGAGAAATGAAAAACTGTTTTTT. Its translation: CASSEETGRNEKLFF.

This clone was seen more than once but under ten times. The CDR3 loop is CSVPVQETQYF. DNA of the CDR3: TGCAGCGTGCCGGTCCAAGAGACCCAGTACTTC. The chain combines TRBV29-1 with TRBJ2-5; no definite D call. The V end lost 6 bases, the J end lost 1 base, and 6 bases lay between the germline ends. CDR1 and CDR2 (germline): SQVTM, ANQGSEA. This CDR3 spans 11 amino acids.

The chain has TRBV18 and TRBJ1-3; D not resolved. Trimming stripped 5 bases from V and 0 bases from J, with 20 bases between. Germline V gives CDR1 KGHSH, CDR2 LQKENI. The CDR3 is 18 amino acids. CDR3 sequence (DNA): TGTGCCAGCTCATCCTCCGGGAGTTCGAGAATCTCTGGAAACACCATATATTTT. This codes for CASSSSGSSRISGNTIYF.

The chain couples TRBV28 to TRBJ2-7; TRBD2 is a possible D gene (6 bases). CDR3 length: 15 residues. Germline V gives CDR1 MDHEN, CDR2 SYDVKM. Trimming shortened V by 2 bases and J by 0 bases, and 11 bases separated the two germline ends. CDR3 protein: CASSLVGGPSYEQYF. CDR3 coding DNA: TGTGCCAGCAGTTTAGTGGGAGGCCCCTCCTACGAGCAGTACTTC.

The rearrangement links TRBV18 to TRBJ1-2, with D maybe TRBD1 (6 bases). The germline V gene encodes CDR1 KGHSH and CDR2 LQKENI. V was pared by 3 bases and J by 2 bases, with 16 bases between. This CDR3 contains 16 residues. CDR3 protein: CASSPLQGRANYGYTF. DNA of the CDR3: TGTGCCAGCTCACCTCTACAGGGAAGGGCGAACTATGGCTACACCTTC.

The chain is built from TRBV9 and TRBJ2-5; 9 bases fit TRBD2. The length of the CDR3 is 14 residues. CDR1 and CDR2 from the germline V gene are SGDLS and YYNGEE. With 3 bases clipped from V and 2 bases from J, the junction kept 2 bases outside the gene matches. CDR3 in DNA: TGTGCCAGCAGCGAGACTAGCGGACAAGAGACCCAGTACTTC. Its translation: CASSETSGQETQYF.